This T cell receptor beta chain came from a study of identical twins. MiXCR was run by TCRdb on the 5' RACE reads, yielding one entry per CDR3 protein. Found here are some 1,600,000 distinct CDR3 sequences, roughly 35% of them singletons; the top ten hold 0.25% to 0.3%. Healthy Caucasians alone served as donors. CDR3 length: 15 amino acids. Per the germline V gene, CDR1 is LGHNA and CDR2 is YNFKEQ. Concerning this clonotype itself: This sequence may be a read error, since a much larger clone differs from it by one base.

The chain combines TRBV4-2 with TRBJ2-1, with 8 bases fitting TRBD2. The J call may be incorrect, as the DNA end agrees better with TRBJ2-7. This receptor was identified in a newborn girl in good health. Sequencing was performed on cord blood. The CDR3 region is CASSQDGGAYNEQYF. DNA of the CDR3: TGTGCCAGCAGCCAAGACGGGGGGGCCTACAATGAGCAGTACTTC.